One sample yielded the 23 T cell receptor beta chains listed below, sequenced in a study of PD-1 blockade in mismatch repair-deficient tumors. The protocol was immunoSEQ multiplex PCR, while the TCRdb copy is restricted to in-frame clones and leaves out a portion. The data hold approximately 80,000 clones, with roughly 80% observed a single time. The sequencing used peripheral blood, collected 44 weeks after starting pembrolizumab. These receptors all come from an adult with mismatch repair-deficient cancer.

The rearrangement links TRBV6-5 to TRBJ2-7; D is perhaps TRBD1 (6 bases). V lost 0 bases to trimming and J lost 1 base, with 10 bases between them. This CDR3 is 15 amino acids long. CDR1 is MNHEY and CDR2 is SVGAGI in the germline V gene. The CDR3 protein is CASSYSRQASYEQYF. The CDR3 DNA sequence: TGTGCCAGCAGTTACTCGCGACAGGCATCCTACGAGCAGTACTTC.

The sample holds a few counts of this clone. V usage is TRBV29-1 and J usage is TRBJ1-2; 8 positions agree with TRBD1. Germline V CDR1 and CDR2: SQVTM, ANQGSEA. Trimming removed 7 bases from V and 2 bases from J; junction bases left unmatched: 3. The CDR3 is 12 amino acids. This CDR3 reads CSAQGANYGYTF. CDR3 nucleotides: TGCAGCGCTCAGGGGGCGAACTATGGCTACACCTTC.

The chain uses TRBV2 and TRBJ2-1; D gene uncertain. V lost 2 bases and J 10 bases, leaving 12 bases between the germline ends. The length of the CDR3 is 13 residues. CDR1 and CDR2 (germline): SNHLY, FYNNEI. CDR3 nucleotide sequence: TGTGCCAGCAGTGAATATCGCAGGCCAGAGCAGTTCTTC. Translated: CASSEYRRPEQFF.

This clone was seen a single time. The rearrangement uses TRBV12-5 and TRBJ2-1, with TRBD2 matching over 8 bases. The V and J ends lost 3 bases and 15 bases, in that order; junction bases with no gene match: 7. The CDR3 is 12 residues long. Germline values: CDR1 LGHNT, CDR2 FRNRAP. CDR3 in DNA: TGTGCTAGTGGTTTCTCGACTAGCGCAACGTTCTTC. Translation: CASGFSTSATFF.

This rearrangement joins TRBV5-4 to TRBJ2-3; D not certain. This CDR3 contains 14 residues. V gave up 0 bases and J gave up 4 bases, with 9 bases separating them. CDR1 and CDR2 (germline): SGHNT, YYREEE (reference sequence). The CDR3 coding sequence is TGTGCCAGCAGCTTGGCCGCTTTGGCAGATACGCAGTATTTT. Encoded protein: CASSLAALADTQYF.

The CDR3: CASSQTGDYGYTF. CDR3 coding DNA: TGTGCCAGCAGTCAAACAGGCGACTATGGCTACACCTTC. This chain connects TRBV5-6 to TRBJ1-2; tentative D call: TRBD1 (5 bases). The CDR3 is made up of 13 amino acids. The V gene's germline CDR1 is SGHDT and CDR2 YYEEEE. The V gene lost 5 bases and the J gene lost 3 bases, with 11 bases spanning the gap.

This clone was counted a single time. The V gene is TRBV11-1, the J gene TRBJ1-2; 7 bases fit TRBD1. The CDR3 totals 16 residues. Per germline, CDR1 SGHAT and CDR2 FQDESV (reference sequence). The V and J ends lost 5 bases and 4 bases, in that order; junction bases with no gene match: 13. The CDR3 DNA reads TGTGCCAGCAGCGGGGACAGCTCTCGAACCTCCTATGGCTACACCTTC. Translating gives CASSGDSSRTSYGYTF.

The DNA of the CDR3 is TGCAGCGTTGAGGGAGGGGCCACCGAGCAGTACTTC. This sequence encodes CSVEGGATEQYF. The J gene is TRBJ2-7, the V gene TRBV29-1, with 7 bases aligning to TRBD2. The CDR3 has 12 amino acids. With 3 bases clipped from V and 6 bases from J, the junction kept 5 bases outside the gene matches. Germline lookup yields CDR1 SQVTM and CDR2 ANQGSEA.

V and J are TRBV25-1 and TRBJ2-1, with TRBD2 matching over 13 bases. J lost 4 bases, V lost 6 bases, and 6 bases had no gene match. The CDR3 spans 16 residues. Germline V CDR1 and CDR2: MGHDK, SYGVNS. CDR3: CASSRGGLAGYNEQFF. CDR3 bases: TGTGCCAGCAGCAGAGGGGGACTAGCGGGGTACAATGAGCAGTTCTTC.

V gene TRBV7-9 combines with J gene TRBJ2-2; D is unclear. The CDR3 is 12 amino acids. CDR1 SEHNR and CDR2 FQNEAQ come from the germline V gene (reference sequence). Between the trimmed V and J ends, which lost 3 bases and 7 bases, there was a span of 6 bases. CDR3 coding DNA: TGTGCCAGCAGCTTGCTCTTCGGGGAGCTGTTTTTT. Translation: CASSLLFGELFF. Drawing the rest from reference TRBV7-9 and TRBJ2-2, the complete variable domain is DTGVSQNPRHKITKRGQNVTFRCDPISEHNRLYWYRQTLGQGPEFLTYFQNEAQLEKSRLLSDRFSAERPKGSFSTLEIQRTEQGDSAMYLCASSLLFGELFFGEGSRLTVL.

Only a few counts were recorded for this clone. The V call is TRBV6-1, the J call TRBJ1-4, with TRBD1 matching 7 bases. The germline V gene has CDR1 MNHNS and CDR2 SASEGT. This CDR3 spans 14 amino acids. Trimming cost V 6 bases and J 4 bases; bases outside gene matches: 5. CDR3 residues: CASRGTALNEKLFF. The CDR3 DNA reads as TGTGCCAGCAGGGGGACAGCCCTTAATGAAAAACTGTTTTTT.

The chain employs TRBV7-9 and TRBJ2-7, with D possibly matching TRBD1 (5 bases). The V end was cut by 5 bases, the J end by 1 base, with 15 bases between. The CDR3 loop spans 15 amino acids. Germline assignment: CDR1 SEHNR and CDR2 FQNEAQ (reference sequence). Written as DNA, the CDR3 is TGTGCCAGCAGCGCTGAGGCAGGGCAATCCTACGAGCAGTACTTC. Protein product: CASSAEAGQSYEQYF. The whole variable domain, remainder taken from reference TRBV7-9 and TRBJ2-7, is DTGVSQNPRHKITKRGQNVTFRCDPISEHNRLYWYRQTLGQGPEFLTYFQNEAQLEKSRLLSDRFSAERPKGSFSTLEIQRTEQGDSAMYLCASSAEAGQSYEQYFGPGTRLTVT.

The J gene is TRBJ2-4, the V gene TRBV4-3, with TRBD1 matching over 7 bases. Trimming took 4 bases from V and 1 from J; bases not matched to a gene: 4. From germline, CDR1 is LGHNA and CDR2 YSLEER. The CDR3 totals 15 residues. The CDR3 nucleotides read TGCGCCAGCAGCCTCACAGGGGACGCCAAAAACATTCAGTACTTC. Its protein is CASSLTGDAKNIQYF.

This clone occurred a few times. The same CDR3 arises from other DNA sequences in this sample as well. The chain has TRBV19 and TRBJ2-7; D remains ambiguous. Trimming removed 3 bases at V and 5 bases at J, with 11 bases between. In germline, CDR1 is LNHDA, CDR2 SQIVND (reference sequence). CDR3 length: 13 residues. CDR3 residues: CASSISGQDEQYF. The DNA for the CDR3 is TGTGCCAGTAGTATCAGTGGTCAGGACGAGCAGTACTTC. Variable domain in full (rest from reference TRBV19 and TRBJ2-7): DGGITQSPKYLFRKEGQNVTLSCEQNLNHDAMYWYRQDPGQGLRLIYYSQIVNDFQKGDIAEGYSVSREKKESFPLTVTSAQKNPTAFYLCASSISGQDEQYFGPGTRLTVT.

This chain uses TRBV6-6 with TRBJ1-4, with 8 bases fitting TRBD1. CDR1 and CDR2 (germline): MNHNY, SVGAGI (reference sequence). The CDR3 is made up of 14 amino acids. V lost 2 bases, J lost 7 bases, and 3 bases stayed unmatched. Here the CDR3 DNA reads TGTGCCAGCAGTTACCGGCAGGGGGCTGAAAAACTGTTTTTT. This codes for CASSYRQGAEKLFF.

The chain has TRBV5-1 and TRBJ2-3; D may be TRBD1 (6 bases). Germline loops: CDR1 SGHRS, CDR2 YFSETQ. V lost 4 bases and J 1 base, leaving 16 bases between the germline ends. The CDR3 loop spans 16 amino acids. The DNA of the CDR3 is TGCGCCAGCAGCCCCGGAACAGGGTGGCGCACAGATACGCAGTATTTT. Translation gives CASSPGTGWRTDTQYF.

V and J are TRBV6-8 and TRBJ2-3; D possibly corresponds to TRBD1 (6 bases). The length of the CDR3 is 15 residues. Trimming took off 7 bases at V and 6 bases at J, with 20 bases between the two ends. Germline V lookup: CDR1 MNHGY, CDR2 SAAAGT. The CDR3 DNA sequence: TGTGCCAGCACCCACAGGGACGCGGAAAGGGATACGCAGTATTTT. This gives the protein CASTHRDAERDTQYF.

As DNA, the CDR3 is TGTGCCAGCAGTTCAAACCAGGGGGAAGCTTTCTTT. It is translated as CASSSNQGEAFF. The chain uses TRBV7-9 and TRBJ1-1; possible D gene TRBD1, 6 bases. Trimming took off 6 bases at V and 8 bases at J, with 13 bases between the two ends. The CDR3 extends over 12 amino acids. Per the germline V gene, CDR1 is SEHNR and CDR2 is FQNEAQ (reference sequence).

The gene calls are TRBV29-1 and TRBJ2-7; 10 bases are a match to TRBD1. The length of the CDR3 is 14 residues. Germline CDR1 is SQVTM and CDR2 is ANQGSEA. J lost 4 bases, V lost 7 bases, and 10 bases had no gene match. CDR3 amino acids: CSAFHRDRGYEQYF. CDR3 nucleotide sequence: TGCAGCGCCTTCCACCGGGACAGGGGTTACGAGCAGTACTTC.

The chain uses TRBV2 and TRBJ2-2; possibly TRBD2 for D (6 bases). This CDR3 has 15 amino acids. CDR1 is SNHLY and CDR2 is FYNNEI in the germline V gene. V dropped 5 bases and J dropped 7 bases, with 17 bases sitting between them. The CDR3, as DNA: TGTGCCAGCAGTCGCGGGACCAACTACGGCGGGGAGCTGTTTTTT. Translation: CASSRGTNYGGELFF.

At least ten counts were recorded for this clone. The gene calls are TRBV5-4 and TRBJ1-5; no definite D call. The CDR3 sequence is 14 residues long. The germline V gene has CDR1 SGHNT and CDR2 YYREEE (reference sequence). The V gene lost 3 bases and the J gene lost 0 bases, with 7 bases spanning the gap. CDR3 nucleotide sequence: TGTGCCAGCAGCTCGGGTATTAGCAATCAGCCCCAGCATTTT. It specifies CASSSGISNQPQHF.

For this clone: Its ends do not fully match the called genes, so a read error is possible. V usage is TRBV7-7 and J usage is TRBJ2-1; TRBD2 matches at 8 bases. CDR1 is SSHAT and CDR2 is FNYEAQ in the germline V gene (reference sequence). This CDR3 region has 14 residues. The CDR3 DNA reads as TGTGCTAGCAGCCACGCGGGAGGCCAGAATGAGCAGTTCTTC. It encodes CASSHAGGQNEQFF.

The chain is built from TRBV6-1 and TRBJ1-2; TRBD1 matches at 7 bases. After removal of 5 bases from V and 6 bases from J, the junction contained 6 bases not matched to a gene. The CDR3 contains 13 residues. Per germline, CDR1 MNHNS and CDR2 SASEGT. The DNA for the CDR3 is TGTGCCAGCAGTAGACAGGGACTGGATGGCTACACCTTC. This encodes CASSRQGLDGYTF.